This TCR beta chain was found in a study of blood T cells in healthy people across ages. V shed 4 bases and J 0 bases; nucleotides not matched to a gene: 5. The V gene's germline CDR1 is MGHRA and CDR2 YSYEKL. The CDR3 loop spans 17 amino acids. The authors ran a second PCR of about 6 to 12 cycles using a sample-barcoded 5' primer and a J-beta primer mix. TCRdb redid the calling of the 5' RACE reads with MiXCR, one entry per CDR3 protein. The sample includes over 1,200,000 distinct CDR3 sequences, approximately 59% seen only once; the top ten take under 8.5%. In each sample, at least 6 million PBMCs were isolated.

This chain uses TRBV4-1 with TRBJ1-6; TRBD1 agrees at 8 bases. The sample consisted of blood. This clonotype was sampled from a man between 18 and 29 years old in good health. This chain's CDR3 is CASSPGQAYSYNSPLHF. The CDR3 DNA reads TGCGCCAGCAGCCCGGGACAGGCATACTCCTATAATTCACCCCTCCACTTT.